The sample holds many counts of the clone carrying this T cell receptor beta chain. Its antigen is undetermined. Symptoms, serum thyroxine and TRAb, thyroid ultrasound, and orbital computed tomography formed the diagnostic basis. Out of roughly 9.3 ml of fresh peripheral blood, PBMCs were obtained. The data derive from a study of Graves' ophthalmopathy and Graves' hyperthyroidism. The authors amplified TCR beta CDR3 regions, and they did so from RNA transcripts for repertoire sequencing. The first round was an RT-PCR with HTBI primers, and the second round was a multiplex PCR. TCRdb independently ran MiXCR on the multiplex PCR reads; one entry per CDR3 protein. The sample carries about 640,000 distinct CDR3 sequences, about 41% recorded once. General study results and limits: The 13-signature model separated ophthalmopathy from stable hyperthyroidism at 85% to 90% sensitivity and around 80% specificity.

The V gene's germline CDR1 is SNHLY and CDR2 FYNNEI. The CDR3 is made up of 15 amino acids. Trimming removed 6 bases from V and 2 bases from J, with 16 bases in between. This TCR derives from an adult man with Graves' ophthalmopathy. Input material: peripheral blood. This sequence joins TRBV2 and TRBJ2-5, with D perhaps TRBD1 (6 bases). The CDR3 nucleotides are TGTGCCAGCAGAGGACAGACCGCACCGCAAGAGACCCAGTACTTC. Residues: CASRGQTAPQETQYF.